The TCR delta chain under discussion was sequenced for a study of gamma delta lymphoproliferative disorders and STAT genes. Study in general: The LymphoTrack Dx TCRG Assay amplified gamma chains from at least 50 ng of genomic DNA.

Points from the study as a whole: Control T cells likely spanned varied maturation stages, whereas leukemic cells were skewed toward terminal effectors.

Note on this clone: Its target is not known. With a far larger clone one base away, a read error is the likely cause.

Sequencing used genomic DNA taken from PBMCs of patients and controls. TCRdb reanalyzed the multiplex PCR reads using CATT. The sample includes 650 to 900 delta-chain clones, 1.5% to 2% of them seen just once. J lost 0 bases, V lost 5 bases, and 34 bases had no gene match. The CDR3 totals 25 residues. Germline V CDR1 and CDR2: TSWWSYY, QGS. Sequencing was performed on blood. V usage is TRDV1 and J usage is TRDJ1, with 9 bases aligning to TRDD3. This clonotype was obtained from a human donor in good health. The CDR3 here is CALGNYSSGPTTGVTGGPDTDKLIF. CDR3 sequence (DNA): TGTGCTCTTGGGAACTATTCGTCCGGACCTACGACTGGGGTCACTGGGGGACCAGACACCGATAAACTCATCTTT.